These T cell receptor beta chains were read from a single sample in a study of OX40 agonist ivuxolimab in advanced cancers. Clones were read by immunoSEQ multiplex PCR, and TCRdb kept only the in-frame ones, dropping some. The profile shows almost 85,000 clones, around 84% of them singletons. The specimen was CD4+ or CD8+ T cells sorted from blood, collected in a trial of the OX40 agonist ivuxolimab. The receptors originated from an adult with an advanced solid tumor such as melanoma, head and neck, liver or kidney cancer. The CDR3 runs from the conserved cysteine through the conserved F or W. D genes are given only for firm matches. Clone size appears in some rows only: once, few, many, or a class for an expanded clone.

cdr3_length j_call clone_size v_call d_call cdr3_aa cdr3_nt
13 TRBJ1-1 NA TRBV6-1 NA CASSAGRNTEAFF TGTGCCAGCAGCGCCGGACGGAACACTGAAGCTTTCTTT
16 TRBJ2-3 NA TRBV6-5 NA CASSWGLGSGTDTQYF TGTGCCAGCAGTTGGGGCCTTGGCAGCGGGACAGATACGCAGTATTTT
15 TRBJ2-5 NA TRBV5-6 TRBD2 CASRRGTLKEETQYF TGTGCCAGCAGGCGGGGGACCTTAAAGGAGGAGACCCAGTACTTC
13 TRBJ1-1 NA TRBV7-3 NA CASSLEGNTEAFF TGTGCCAGCAGCCTCGAGGGGAACACTGAAGCTTTCTTT
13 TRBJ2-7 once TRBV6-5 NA CASSYSYGEKQYF TGTGCCAGCAGTTACTCGTACGGGGAGAAGCAGTACTTC
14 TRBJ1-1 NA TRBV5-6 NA CASSLTGKLTEAFF TGTGCCAGCAGCTTGACAGGGAAACTCACTGAAGCTTTCTTT
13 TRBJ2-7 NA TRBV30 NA CAWSHRRYNEQYF TGTGCCTGGAGTCACAGGAGGTACAACGAGCAGTACTTC
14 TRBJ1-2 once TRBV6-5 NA CASRVRAYSGGYTF TGTGCCAGCAGGGTTCGGGCCTACAGCGGTGGCTACACCTTC
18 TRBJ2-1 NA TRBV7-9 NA CASSSKGGGGLSYNEQFF TGTGCCAGCAGCTCTAAAGGTGGGGGCGGGTTATCCTACAATGAGCAGTTCTTC
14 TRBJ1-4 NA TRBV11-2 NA CASSVGLLNEKLFF TGTGCCAGCAGCGTGGGACTGTTAAATGAAAAACTGTTTTTT
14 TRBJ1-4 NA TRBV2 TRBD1 CASSFGTENEKLFF TGTGCCAGCAGTTTCGGGACAGAGAATGAAAAACTGTTTTTT
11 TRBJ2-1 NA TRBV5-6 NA CASSLRREQFF TGTGCCAGCAGCTTGAGGAGGGAGCAGTTCTTC
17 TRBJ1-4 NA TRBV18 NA CASSPRMMVGPNEKLFF TGTGCCAGCTCACCACGGATGATGGTGGGGCCTAATGAAAAACTGTTTTTT
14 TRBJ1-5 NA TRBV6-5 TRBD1 CASSYRTGRQPQHF TGTGCCAGCAGTTACCGGACAGGAAGGCAGCCCCAGCATTTT
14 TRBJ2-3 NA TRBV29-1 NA CSVENRGRSDTQYF TGCAGCGTTGAAAACCGCGGTAGGTCTGATACGCAGTATTTT
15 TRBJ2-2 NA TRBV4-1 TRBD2 CASRELAGGTGELFF TGCGCCAGCCGGGAACTAGCGGGGGGGACCGGGGAGCTGTTTTTT
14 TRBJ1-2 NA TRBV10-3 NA CAITDTGGSYGYTF TGTGCCATCACCGATACGGGAGGGTCTTACGGCTACACCTTC
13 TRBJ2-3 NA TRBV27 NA CASSFWVTDTQYF TGTGCCAGCAGTTTTTGGGTCACAGATACGCAGTATTTT
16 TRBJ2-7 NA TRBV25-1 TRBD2 CASSDPGLAGGYEQYF TGTGCCAGCAGTGACCCCGGACTAGCGGGGGGCTACGAGCAGTACTTC
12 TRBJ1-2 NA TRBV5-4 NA CASSQGVGGYTF TGTGCCAGCAGCCAAGGGGTAGGAGGCTACACCTTC
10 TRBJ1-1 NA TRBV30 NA CAWRKGSAFF TGTGCCTGGAGAAAAGGGTCTGCTTTCTTT
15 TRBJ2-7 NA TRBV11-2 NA CASSLEGGPSYEQYF TGTGCCAGCAGCTTAGAGGGCGGCCCTTCCTACGAGCAGTACTTC
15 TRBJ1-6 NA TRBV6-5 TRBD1 CASSADRGPDSPLHF TGTGCCAGCAGCGCGGACAGGGGGCCAGATTCACCCCTCCACTTT
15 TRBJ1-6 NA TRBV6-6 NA CASSYSYGPDSPLHF TGTGCCAGCAGTTACTCGTACGGCCCTGATTCACCCCTCCACTTT
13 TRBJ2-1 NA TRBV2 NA CASKRDRSNEQFF TGTGCCAGCAAGAGGGACCGGTCCAATGAGCAGTTCTTC
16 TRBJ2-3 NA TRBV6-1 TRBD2 CASSGRTSGRTDTQYF TGTGCCAGCAGTGGACGGACTAGCGGGAGGACAGATACGCAGTATTTT
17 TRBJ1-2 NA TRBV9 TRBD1 CASSVGGQATLGYGYTF TGTGCCAGCAGCGTAGGGGGACAGGCGACGCTAGGCTATGGCTACACCTTC
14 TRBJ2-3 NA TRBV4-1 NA CASSLLLAADTQYF TGCGCCAGCAGCCTCCTACTAGCTGCGGATACGCAGTATTTT